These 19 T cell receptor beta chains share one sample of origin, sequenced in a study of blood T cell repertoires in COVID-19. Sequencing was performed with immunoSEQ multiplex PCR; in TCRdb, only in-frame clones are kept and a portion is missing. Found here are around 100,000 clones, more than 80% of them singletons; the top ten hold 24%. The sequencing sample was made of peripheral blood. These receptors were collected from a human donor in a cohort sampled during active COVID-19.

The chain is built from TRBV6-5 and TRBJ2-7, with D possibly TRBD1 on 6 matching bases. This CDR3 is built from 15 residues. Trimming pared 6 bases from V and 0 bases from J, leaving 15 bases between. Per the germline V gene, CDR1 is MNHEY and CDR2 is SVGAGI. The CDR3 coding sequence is TGTGCCAGCAGCCGACCGGGACACCACTCCTACGAGCAGTACTTC. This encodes CASSRPGHHSYEQYF.

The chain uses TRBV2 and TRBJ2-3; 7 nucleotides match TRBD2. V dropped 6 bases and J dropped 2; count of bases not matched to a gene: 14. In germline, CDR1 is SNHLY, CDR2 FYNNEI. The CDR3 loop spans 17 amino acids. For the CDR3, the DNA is TGTGCCAGCAGACCCCGGGGGGTCGACCCCTACACAGATACGCAGTATTTT. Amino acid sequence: CASRPRGVDPYTDTQYF.

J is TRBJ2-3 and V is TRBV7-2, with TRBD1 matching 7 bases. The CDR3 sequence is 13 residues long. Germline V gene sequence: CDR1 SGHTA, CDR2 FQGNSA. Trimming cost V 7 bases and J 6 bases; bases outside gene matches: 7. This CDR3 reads CASKSGGEDTQYF. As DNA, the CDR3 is TGTGCCAGCAAGTCAGGGGGTGAGGATACGCAGTATTTT. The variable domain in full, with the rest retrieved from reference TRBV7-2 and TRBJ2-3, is GAGVSQSPSNKVTEKGKDVELRCDPISGHTALYWYRQSLGQGLEFLIYFQGNSAPDKSGLPSDRFSAERTGGSVSTLTIQRTQQEDSAVYLCASKSGGEDTQYFGPGTRLTVL.

CDR3 coding DNA: TGCAGCATCTCTAGCGGGAGATCGGCAGATACGCAGTATTTT. Amino acids: CSISSGRSADTQYF. This sequence joins TRBV29-1 and TRBJ2-3, with TRBD2 matching over 10 bases. The CDR3 is 14 amino acids. Trimming took 8 bases from V and 4 from J; bases not matched to a gene: 9. Germline loops: CDR1 SQVTM, CDR2 ANQGSEA.

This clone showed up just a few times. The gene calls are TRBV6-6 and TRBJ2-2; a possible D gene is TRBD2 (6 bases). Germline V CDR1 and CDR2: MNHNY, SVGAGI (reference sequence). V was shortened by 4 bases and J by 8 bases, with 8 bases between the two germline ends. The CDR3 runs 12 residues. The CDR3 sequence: CASSFLAGELFF. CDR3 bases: TGTGCCAGCAGTTTCCTAGCGGGGGAGCTGTTTTTT.

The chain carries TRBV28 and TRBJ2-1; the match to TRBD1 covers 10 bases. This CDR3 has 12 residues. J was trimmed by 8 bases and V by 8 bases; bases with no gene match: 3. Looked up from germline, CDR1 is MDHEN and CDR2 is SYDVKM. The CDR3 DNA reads TGTGCCAGCGGACAGGGGGTTGATGAGCAGTTCTTC. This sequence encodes CASGQGVDEQFF.

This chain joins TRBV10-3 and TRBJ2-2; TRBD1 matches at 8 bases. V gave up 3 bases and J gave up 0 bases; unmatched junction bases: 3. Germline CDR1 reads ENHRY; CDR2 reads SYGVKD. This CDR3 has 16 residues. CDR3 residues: CAISDPGQANTGELFF. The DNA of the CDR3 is TGTGCCATCAGTGACCCGGGACAGGCGAACACCGGGGAGCTGTTTTTT.

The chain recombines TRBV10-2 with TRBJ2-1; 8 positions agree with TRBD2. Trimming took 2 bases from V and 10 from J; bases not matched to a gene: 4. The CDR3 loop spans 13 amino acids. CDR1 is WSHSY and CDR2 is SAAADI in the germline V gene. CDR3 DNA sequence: TGCGCCAGCAGTGAGACGGGGGGGGGCGAGCAGTTCTTC. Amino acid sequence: CASSETGGGEQFF.

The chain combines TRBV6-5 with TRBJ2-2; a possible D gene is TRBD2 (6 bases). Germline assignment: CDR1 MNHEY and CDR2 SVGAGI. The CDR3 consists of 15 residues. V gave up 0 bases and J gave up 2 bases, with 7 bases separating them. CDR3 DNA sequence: TGTGCCAGCAGTTACTCTGGACTAAACACCGGGGAGCTGTTTTTT. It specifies CASSYSGLNTGELFF.

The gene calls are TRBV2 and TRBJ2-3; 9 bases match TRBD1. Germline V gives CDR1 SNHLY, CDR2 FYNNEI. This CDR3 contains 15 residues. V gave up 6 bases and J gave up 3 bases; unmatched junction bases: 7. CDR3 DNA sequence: TGTGCCAGCAGCAAACAGGGGGCCGGAACAGATACGCAGTATTTT. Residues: CASSKQGAGTDTQYF. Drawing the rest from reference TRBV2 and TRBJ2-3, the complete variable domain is EPEVTQTPSHQVTQMGQEVILRCVPISNHLYFYWYRQILGQKVEFLVSFYNNEISEKSEIFDDQFSVERPDGSNFTLKIRSTKLEDSAMYFCASSKQGAGTDTQYFGPGTRLTVL.

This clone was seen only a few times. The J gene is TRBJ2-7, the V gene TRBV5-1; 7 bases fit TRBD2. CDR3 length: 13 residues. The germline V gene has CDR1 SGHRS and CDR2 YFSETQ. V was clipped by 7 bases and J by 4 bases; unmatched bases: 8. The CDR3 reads CASGPSGSYEQYF. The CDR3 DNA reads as TGCGCCAGCGGCCCTAGCGGATCGTACGAGCAGTACTTC. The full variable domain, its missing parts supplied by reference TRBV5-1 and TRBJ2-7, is KAGVTQTPRYLIKTRGQQVTLSCSPISGHRSVSWYQQTPGQGLQFLFEYFSETQRNKGNFPGRFSGRQFSNSRSEMNVSTLELGDSALYLCASGPSGSYEQYFGPGTRLTVT.

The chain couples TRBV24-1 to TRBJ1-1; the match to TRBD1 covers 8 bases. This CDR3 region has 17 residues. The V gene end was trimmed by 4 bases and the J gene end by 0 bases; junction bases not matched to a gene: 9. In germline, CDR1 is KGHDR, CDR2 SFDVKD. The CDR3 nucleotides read TGTGCCACCAGTGAGGGGGGGACAGGTGGGTTGAACACTGAAGCTTTCTTT. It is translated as CATSEGGTGGLNTEAFF.

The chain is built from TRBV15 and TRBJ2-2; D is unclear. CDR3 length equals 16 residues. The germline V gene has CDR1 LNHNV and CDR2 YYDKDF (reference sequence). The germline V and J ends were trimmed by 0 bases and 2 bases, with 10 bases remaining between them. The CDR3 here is CATSRDHTINTGELFF. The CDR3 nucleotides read TGTGCCACCAGCAGAGATCACACCATCAACACCGGGGAGCTGTTTTTT.

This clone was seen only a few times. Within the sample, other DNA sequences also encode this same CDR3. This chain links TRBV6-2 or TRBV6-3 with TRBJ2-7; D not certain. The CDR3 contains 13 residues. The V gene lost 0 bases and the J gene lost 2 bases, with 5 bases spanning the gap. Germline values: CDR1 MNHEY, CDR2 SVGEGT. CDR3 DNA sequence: TGTGCCAGCAGTTACTCCACTCCCTACGAGCAGTACTTC. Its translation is CASSYSTPYEQYF.

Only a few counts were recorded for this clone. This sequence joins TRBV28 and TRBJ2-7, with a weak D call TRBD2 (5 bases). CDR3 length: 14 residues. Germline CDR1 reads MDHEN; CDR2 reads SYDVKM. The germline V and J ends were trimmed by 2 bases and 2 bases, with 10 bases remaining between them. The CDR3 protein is CASSLGGPPYEQYF. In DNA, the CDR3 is TGTGCCAGCAGTTTAGGAGGCCCCCCCTACGAGCAGTACTTC.

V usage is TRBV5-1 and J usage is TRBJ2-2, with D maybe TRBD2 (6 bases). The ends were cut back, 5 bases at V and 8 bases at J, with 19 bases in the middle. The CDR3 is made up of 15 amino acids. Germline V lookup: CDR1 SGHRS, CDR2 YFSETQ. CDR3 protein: CASRPSSLAEGELFF. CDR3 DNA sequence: TGCGCCAGCAGGCCTTCGTCACTAGCTGAGGGGGAGCTGTTTTTT.

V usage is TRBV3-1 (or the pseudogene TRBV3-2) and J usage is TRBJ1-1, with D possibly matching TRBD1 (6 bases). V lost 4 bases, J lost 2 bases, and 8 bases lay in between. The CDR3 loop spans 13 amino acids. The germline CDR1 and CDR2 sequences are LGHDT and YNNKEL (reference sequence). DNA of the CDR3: TGTGCCAGCAGCCGGGGGCGCAACACTGAAGCTTTCTTT. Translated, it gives CASSRGRNTEAFF.

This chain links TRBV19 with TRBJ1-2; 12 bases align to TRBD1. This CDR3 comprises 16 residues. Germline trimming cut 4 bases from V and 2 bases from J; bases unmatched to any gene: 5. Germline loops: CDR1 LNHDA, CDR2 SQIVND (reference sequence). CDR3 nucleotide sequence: TGTGCCAGTAGTACGCTGGGACAGGGGGCGAACTATGGCTACACCTTC. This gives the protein CASSTLGQGANYGYTF.

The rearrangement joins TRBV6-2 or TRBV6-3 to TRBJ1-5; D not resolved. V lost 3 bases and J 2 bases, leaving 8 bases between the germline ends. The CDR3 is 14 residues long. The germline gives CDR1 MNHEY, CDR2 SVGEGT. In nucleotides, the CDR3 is TGTGCCAGCAGTTATTCGTCAGGCAATCAGCCCCAGCATTTT. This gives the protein CASSYSSGNQPQHF.